Presented here are 30 T cell receptor beta chains from one specimen sequenced in a study of neurological immune-mediated disorders. Described time point: longitudinal time-point 1 (baseline). TCRdb re-called the 5' RACE reads with MiXCR, one entry per CDR3 protein. The data contain fewer than 90,000 distinct CDR3 sequences, around 9.6% of them singletons. The material sequenced was PBMCs. The source of these receptors is a man in his thirties or forties in good health.

This clonotype showed up many times. The rearrangement links TRBV14 to TRBJ2-1; no clear D gene. The CDR3 consists of 14 residues. Germline values: CDR1 SGHDN, CDR2 FVKESK. Trimming removed 6 bases at V and 6 bases at J, with 15 bases between. This CDR3 is CASSWASFGNEQFF. CDR3 DNA sequence: TGTGCCAGCAGTTGGGCTAGTTTTGGCAATGAGCAGTTCTTC.

This clonotype was detected many times. V usage is TRBV7-9 and J usage is TRBJ2-3; D is perhaps TRBD1 or TRBD2 (5 bases each). The germline gives CDR1 SEHNR, CDR2 FQNEAQ (reference sequence). Trimming cost V 5 bases and J 3 bases, with 21 bases left between them. The CDR3 spans 17 residues. The chain's CDR3 is CASSPKTRLAGTDTQYF. For the CDR3, the DNA is TGTGCCAGCAGCCCGAAGACCCGTCTAGCAGGGACAGATACGCAGTATTTT.

This clonotype has a count of ten or more. The chain joins TRBV6-5 to TRBJ2-7; D is possibly TRBD1 (5 bases). Germline values: CDR1 MNHEY, CDR2 SVGAGI. The CDR3 is made up of 15 amino acids. V was cut by 8 bases and J by 6 bases, with 23 bases left in between. The CDR3 protein is CASAQNPQGSGEQYF. The CDR3 DNA follows: TGTGCCAGCGCCCAAAACCCGCAGGGAAGTGGCGAGCAGTACTTC.

This clonotype was seen ten or more times. The CDR3 DNA is TGTGCCAGCAGCAGGACAGGGGACAATCAGCCCCAGCATTTT. Translated, it gives CASSRTGDNQPQHF. The chain recombines TRBV7-2 with TRBJ1-5; 9 bases are a match to TRBD1. The V gene's germline CDR1 is SGHTA and CDR2 FQGNSA. The J segment lost 3 bases and the V segment lost 5 bases, leaving 2 bases of the junction unmatched. CDR3 length equals 14 residues.

There are many counts of this clonotype. This sequence joins TRBV28 and TRBJ2-7; TRBD1 agrees at 7 bases. Germline V CDR1 and CDR2: MDHEN, SYDVKM. V lost 3 bases and J lost 6; bases outside the gene matches: 14. The CDR3 runs to 16 residues. The CDR3: CASSLRRDRVVGEQYF. CDR3 sequence (DNA): TGTGCCAGCAGTTTGAGACGAGACAGGGTAGTCGGCGAGCAGTACTTC.

This clonotype was observed at least ten times. This rearrangement joins TRBV2 to TRBJ2-4, with TRBD1 as a possible D gene (6 bases). V lost 11 bases and J 5 bases, leaving 10 bases between the germline ends. This CDR3 spans 11 amino acids. CDR1 is SNHLY, CDR2 FYNNEI, per germline. The CDR3 coding sequence is TGTGCCGCAGGGGTACAAAACATTCAGTACTTC. Residues: CAAGVQNIQYF.

Many counts were recorded for this clonotype. CDR3 nucleotides: TGTGCCAGCAGTGGGGCCTCGAAACTGTACACTGAAGCTTTCTTT. This sequence encodes CASSGASKLYTEAFF. V and J are TRBV6-1 and TRBJ1-1, with no clear D. The CDR3 spans 15 residues. The V gene's germline CDR1 is MNHNS and CDR2 SASEGT. With 4 bases removed from V and 3 bases from J, the gap between germline ends came to 15 bases.

By sample fraction, this clonotype is medium-sized. The rearrangement joins TRBV9 to TRBJ2-7; D might be TRBD1 (6 bases). CDR1 SGDLS and CDR2 YYNGEE come from the germline V gene. CDR3 length equals 17 residues. Trimming took off 0 bases at V and 1 base at J, with 17 bases between the two ends. The CDR3 DNA reads as TGTGCCAGCAGCGTAGGGGACACAACTGTGGGGTCCTACGAGCAGTACTTC. Protein: CASSVGDTTVGSYEQYF.

The sample holds many counts of this clonotype. The chain links TRBV11-2 to TRBJ2-5, with D possibly TRBD1 on 5 matching bases. V was shortened by 3 bases and J by 5 bases, with 16 bases between the two germline ends. Germline CDR1 is SGHAT and CDR2 is FQNNGV. This CDR3 is built from 15 residues. CDR3 DNA: TGTGCCAGCAGCTTGGGGTTGGGGTCAGGGGAGACCCAGTACTTC. This gives the protein CASSLGLGSGETQYF.

This clonotype was detected ten times or more. V gene TRBV18 combines with J gene TRBJ2-3; D might be TRBD2 (6 bases). Germline V lookup: CDR1 KGHSH, CDR2 LQKENI. Between the trimmed V and J ends, which lost 3 bases and 0 bases, there was a span of 10 bases. CDR3 length: 15 residues. The DNA of the CDR3 is TGTGCCAGCTCACCTCCGGGGACTAGCACAGATACGCAGTATTTT. This sequence encodes CASSPPGTSTDTQYF. The variable domain in full, completed from reference TRBV18 and TRBJ2-3, reads NAGVMQNPRHLVRRRGQEARLRCSPMKGHSHVYWYRQLPEEGLKFMVYLQKENIIDESGMPKERFSAEFPKEGPSILRIQQVVRGDSAAYFCASSPPGTSTDTQYFGPGTRLTVL.

This clonotype was counted at least ten times. The rearrangement joins TRBV7-9 to TRBJ1-5; D might be TRBD1 (6 bases). Germline CDR1 is SEHNR and CDR2 is FQNEAQ (reference sequence). The CDR3 has 15 residues. The V and J ends lost 0 bases and 1 base respectively, with 7 bases between them. The CDR3 DNA is TGTGCCAGCAGCTTAGCGGGGGCGAGCAATCAGCCCCAGCATTTT. This sequence encodes CASSLAGASNQPQHF.

This clonotype was seen many times. CDR3 bases: TGCAGCGTGGAGATCGACTGGACAGGGGGCGAGCAGTACTTC. Its protein is CSVEIDWTGGEQYF. The J gene is TRBJ2-7, the V gene TRBV29-1; 10 bases fit TRBD1. V was pared by 6 bases and J by 6 bases, with 11 bases of the junction left unmatched. Per germline, CDR1 SQVTM and CDR2 ANQGSEA. This CDR3 has 14 amino acids.

This clonotype was seen at least ten times. V usage is TRBV3-1 and J usage is TRBJ2-5; a possible D gene is TRBD1 (5 bases). This CDR3 comprises 16 residues. Trimming removed 0 bases from V and 4 bases from J, with 15 bases in between. CDR1 is LGHDT and CDR2 is YNNKEL in the germline V gene (reference sequence). The DNA of the CDR3 is TGTGCCAGCAGCCAAGACTCTAAAGGGGTCGGAGAGACCCAGTACTTC. Its protein is CASSQDSKGVGETQYF.

This clonotype has at least ten counts. V and J are TRBV7-9 and TRBJ1-4, with D possibly being TRBD1 (6 bases). Trimming pared 10 bases from V and 0 bases from J, leaving 12 bases between. The CDR3 consists of 14 residues. Per germline, CDR1 SEHNR and CDR2 FQNEAQ (reference sequence). In DNA, the CDR3 is TGTGCCACCATGCAGGGGACAACTAATGAAAAACTGTTTTTT. Its protein is CATMQGTTNEKLFF.

In its sample, this clonotype was seen many times. CDR3 protein: CASSSTGTGNNEQFF. The CDR3 DNA is TGCGCCAGCAGCTCCACCGGGACAGGGAACAATGAGCAGTTCTTC. The chain has TRBV5-1 and TRBJ2-1; TRBD1 aligns across 9 bases. Trimming cost V 3 bases and J 5 bases; bases outside gene matches: 6. The CDR3 runs to 15 residues. The germline gives CDR1 SGHRS, CDR2 YFSETQ.

This clonotype was seen ten or more times. The rearrangement links TRBV6-1 to TRBJ2-5; TRBD1 matches 7 bases. V lost 10 bases and J lost 5; bases outside the gene matches: 7. This CDR3 is built from 12 residues. Looked up from germline, CDR1 is MNHNS and CDR2 is SASEGT. CDR3 sequence reads: CATGQLSETQYF. As DNA, the CDR3 is TGTGCCACGGGACAGTTGTCTGAGACCCAGTACTTC.

This clonotype was detected many times. The chain has TRBV11-2 and TRBJ2-5; D may be TRBD1 (5 bases). The CDR3 length is 19 residues. CDR1 SGHAT and CDR2 FQNNGV come from the germline V gene. With 2 bases removed from V and 5 bases from J, the gap between germline ends came to 27 bases. CDR3: CASSLIPTLPTARKETQYF. The CDR3 region has the DNA TGTGCCAGCAGCTTAATCCCAACCCTTCCGACAGCTCGTAAGGAGACCCAGTACTTC.

This clonotype was counted many times. The chain employs TRBV29-1 and TRBJ2-2, with TRBD2 identical over 8 bases. The CDR3 loop spans 15 amino acids. CDR1 is SQVTM and CDR2 is ANQGSEA in the germline V gene. With V trimmed by 3 bases and J by 0 bases, 3 bases remained unmatched. The CDR3 sequence is CSVDAGGTNTGELFF. CDR3 DNA: TGCAGCGTTGACGCGGGAGGCACGAACACCGGGGAGCTGTTTTTT.

Notes on this clonotype: A much larger clone lies one base from this, so it may be a read error. The V and J genes are TRBV7-2 and TRBJ2-7; the D is unclear. CDR1 SGHTA and CDR2 FQGNSA come from the germline V gene. V dropped 2 bases and J dropped 3 bases, with 8 bases sitting between them. This CDR3 is built from 13 residues. The CDR3 bases are TGTGCCAGCAGCTTAATTAGCTACTACGAGCAGTACTTC. It yields the protein CASSLISYYEQYF.

This clonotype was detected ten times or more. The chain couples TRBV7-3 to TRBJ1-4, with D perhaps matching TRBD1 (5 bases). V lost 5 bases to trimming and J lost 7 bases, with 20 bases between them. Looked up from germline, CDR1 is SGHTA and CDR2 is FQGTGA. CDR3 size: 16 residues. CDR3 nucleotide sequence: TGTGCCAGCAGCCCCCCCCCAGGGTCGGCCGGTGAAAAACTGTTTTTT. Translating gives CASSPPPGSAGEKLFF. Drawing the rest from reference TRBV7-3 and TRBJ1-4, the complete variable domain is GAGVSQTPSNKVTEKGKYVELRCDPISGHTALYWYRQSLGQGPEFLIYFQGTGAADDSGLPNDRFFAVRPEGSVSTLKIQRTERGDSAVYLCASSPPPGSAGEKLFFGSGTQLSVL.

This clonotype appeared many times. The rearrangement uses TRBV5-1 and TRBJ2-5, with no clear D. Trimming took off 1 base at V and 4 bases at J, with 2 bases between the two ends. Germline V lookup: CDR1 SGHRS, CDR2 YFSETQ. The CDR3 consists of 11 residues. CDR3 DNA: TGCGCCAGCAGCTTGAGAGAGACCCAGTACTTC. Protein sequence: CASSLRETQYF.

This clonotype was observed many times. The J gene is TRBJ2-4, the V gene TRBV5-1; TRBD2 might be the D (6 bases). Between the trimmed V and J ends, which lost 4 bases and 6 bases, there was a span of 17 bases. The CDR3 extends over 15 amino acids. The germline CDR1 and CDR2 sequences are SGHRS and YFSETQ. The CDR3 nucleotides are TGCGCCAGCAGCCTCGGGGCCATGGGGGGAAACATTCAGTACTTC. It yields the protein CASSLGAMGGNIQYF.

This clonotype was detected many times. The V gene is TRBV15, the J gene TRBJ1-2, with 7 bases identical to TRBD1. The V segment lost 0 bases and the J segment 5 bases; nucleotides outside the gene matches: 21. The V gene's germline CDR1 is LNHNV and CDR2 YYDKDF (reference sequence). CDR3 length: 20 residues. This chain's CDR3 is CATSRDPRPTGGGAWYGYTF. The CDR3 DNA sequence: TGTGCCACCAGCAGAGATCCGCGCCCAACGGGAGGGGGCGCATGGTATGGCTACACCTTC.

The table lists this clonotype with many counts. The chain couples TRBV20-1 to TRBJ2-3, with 9 bases lining up with TRBD1. Germline V lookup: CDR1 DFQATT, CDR2 SNEGSKA (reference sequence). This CDR3 has 12 amino acids. The V and J ends lost 2 bases and 12 bases, in that order; junction bases with no gene match: 6. Written as DNA, the CDR3 is TGCAGTGCTAGACCGGGACAGGGTACACAGTATTTT. It translates to CSARPGQGTQYF.

This clonotype has at least ten counts. The chain carries TRBV3-1 and TRBJ2-3; no clear D gene. V lost 9 bases, J lost 4 bases, and 17 bases lay in between. This CDR3 is built from 14 residues. From germline, CDR1 is LGHDT and CDR2 YNNKEL (reference sequence). CDR3 coding DNA: TGTGCCAGTTCTTCGGCTACGGGCCCAGATACGCAGTATTTT. Amino acid sequence: CASSSATGPDTQYF.

In its sample, this clonotype was seen a few times. The chain uses TRBV28 and TRBJ2-5; tentatively, D is TRBD1 (6 bases). Germline CDR1 MDHEN, CDR2 SYDVKM. The V end was cut by 6 bases, the J end by 5 bases, with 16 bases between. The CDR3 is 14 amino acids. The CDR3 region has the DNA TGTGCCAGCAGCCAACAGGGTGGTGTGGAGACCCAGTACTTC. Protein: CASSQQGGVETQYF.

This clonotype was detected ten times or more. The J gene is TRBJ2-1, the V gene TRBV5-1; D gene uncertain. The V end lost 5 bases, the J end lost 1 base, and 10 bases lay between the germline ends. The CDR3 is 14 residues long. Germline V gives CDR1 SGHRS, CDR2 YFSETQ. The DNA for the CDR3 is TGCGCCAGCAGATCCGGTATTTCCTACAATGAGCAGTTCTTC. Translation: CASRSGISYNEQFF.

This clonotype was observed many times. The rearrangement links TRBV6-2 or TRBV6-3 to TRBJ2-7; TRBD1 matches at 9 bases. V lost 0 bases and J lost 5; bases outside the gene matches: 11. This CDR3 spans 17 amino acids. Germline V CDR1 and CDR2: MNHEY, SVGEGT. The CDR3 protein is CASSYSRKQGAPHEQYF. DNA for the CDR3: TGTGCCAGCAGTTACTCCAGAAAACAGGGGGCTCCCCACGAGCAGTACTTC.

This clonotype was counted ten times or more. The chain uses TRBV6-1 and TRBJ2-3; TRBD2 aligns across 12 bases. CDR1 MNHNS and CDR2 SASEGT come from the germline V gene. The trim removed 3 bases at V and 2 bases at J, leaving 21 bases unmatched. The CDR3 consists of 22 residues. Here the CDR3 reads CASSDPHPTSGSIRPNTDTQYF. For the CDR3, the DNA is TGTGCCAGCAGTGACCCGCATCCGACTAGCGGGAGCATCAGGCCTAACACAGATACGCAGTATTTT.

In its sample, this clonotype was seen many times. The CDR3 DNA reads TGCAGTGCCAGCTCCATCGGGGGGGGAAGCAATCAGCCCCAGCATTTT. This codes for CSASSIGGGSNQPQHF. The chain uses TRBV20-1 and TRBJ1-5, with a tentative D call TRBD1 (5 bases). V lost 6 bases, J lost 1 base, and 19 bases lay in between. This CDR3 region has 16 residues. Germline V gene lookup returns CDR1 DFQATT and CDR2 SNEGSKA (reference sequence).